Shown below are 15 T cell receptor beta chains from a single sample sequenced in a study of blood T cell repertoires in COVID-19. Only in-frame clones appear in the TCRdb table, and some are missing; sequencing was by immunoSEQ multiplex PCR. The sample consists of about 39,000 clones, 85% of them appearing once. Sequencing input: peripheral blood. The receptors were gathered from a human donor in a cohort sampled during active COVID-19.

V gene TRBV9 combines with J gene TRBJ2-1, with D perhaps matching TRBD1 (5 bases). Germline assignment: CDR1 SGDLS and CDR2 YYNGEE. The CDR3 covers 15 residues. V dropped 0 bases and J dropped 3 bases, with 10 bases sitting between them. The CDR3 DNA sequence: TGTGCCAGCAGCGTAGGCCAGGGAAACTACAATGAGCAGTTCTTC. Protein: CASSVGQGNYNEQFF.

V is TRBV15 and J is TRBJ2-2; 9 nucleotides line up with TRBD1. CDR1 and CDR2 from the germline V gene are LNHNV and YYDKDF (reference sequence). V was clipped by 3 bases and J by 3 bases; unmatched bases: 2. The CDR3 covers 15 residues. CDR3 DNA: TGTGCCACCAGCAGGGGGACAGGGTACACCGGGGAGCTGTTTTTT. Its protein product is CATSRGTGYTGELFF.

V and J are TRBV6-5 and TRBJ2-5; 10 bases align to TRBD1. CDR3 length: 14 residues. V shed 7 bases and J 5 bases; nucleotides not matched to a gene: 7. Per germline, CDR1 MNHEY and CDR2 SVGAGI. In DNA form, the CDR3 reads TGTGCCAGCAAGGCGGGACAGGGGTGGGAGACCCAGTACTTC. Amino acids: CASKAGQGWETQYF.

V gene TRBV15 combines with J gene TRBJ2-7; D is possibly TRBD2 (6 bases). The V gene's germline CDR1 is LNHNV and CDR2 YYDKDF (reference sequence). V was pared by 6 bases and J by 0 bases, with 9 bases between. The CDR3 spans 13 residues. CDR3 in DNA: TGTGCCACCAGGGGGGGAAGCTCCTACGAGCAGTACTTC. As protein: CATRGGSSYEQYF.

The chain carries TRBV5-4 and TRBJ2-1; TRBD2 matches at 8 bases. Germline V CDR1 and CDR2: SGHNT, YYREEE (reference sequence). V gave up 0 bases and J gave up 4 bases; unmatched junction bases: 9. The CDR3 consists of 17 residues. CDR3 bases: TGTGCCAGCAGCTTGGGAGGTGGGACTAGTTCTTACAATGAGCAGTTCTTC. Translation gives CASSLGGGTSSYNEQFF.

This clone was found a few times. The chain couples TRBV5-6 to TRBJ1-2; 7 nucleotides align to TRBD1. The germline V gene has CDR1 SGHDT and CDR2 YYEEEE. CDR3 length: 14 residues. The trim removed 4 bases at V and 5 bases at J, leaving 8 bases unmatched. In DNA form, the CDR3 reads TGTGCCAGCAGCCCCGGACAGGAGACGTATGGCTACACCTTC. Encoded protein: CASSPGQETYGYTF. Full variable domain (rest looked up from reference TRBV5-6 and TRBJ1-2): DAGVTQSPTHLIKTRGQQVTLRCSPKSGHDTVSWYQQALGQGPQFIFQYYEEEERQRGNFPDRFSGHQFPNYSSELNVNALLLGDSALYLCASSPGQETYGYTFGSGTRLTVV.

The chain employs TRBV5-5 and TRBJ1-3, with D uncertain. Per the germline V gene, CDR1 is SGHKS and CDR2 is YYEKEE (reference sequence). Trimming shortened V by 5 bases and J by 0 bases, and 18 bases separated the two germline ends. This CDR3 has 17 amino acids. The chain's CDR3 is CASSSRVDPLSGNTIYF. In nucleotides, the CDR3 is TGTGCCAGCAGTTCGAGGGTCGACCCCCTCTCTGGAAACACCATATATTTT. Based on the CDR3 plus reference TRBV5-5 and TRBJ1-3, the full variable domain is DAGVTQSPTHLIKTRGQQVTLRCSPISGHKSVSWYQQVLGQGPQFIFQYYEKEERGRGNFPDRFSARQFPNYSSELNVNALLLGDSALYLCASSSRVDPLSGNTIYFGEGSWLTVV.

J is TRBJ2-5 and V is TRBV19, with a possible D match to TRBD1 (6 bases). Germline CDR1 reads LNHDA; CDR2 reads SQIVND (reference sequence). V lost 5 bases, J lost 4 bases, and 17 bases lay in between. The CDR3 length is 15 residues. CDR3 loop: CASSPQQGWGETQYF. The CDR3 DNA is TGTGCCAGTAGTCCCCAACAGGGTTGGGGAGAGACCCAGTACTTC.

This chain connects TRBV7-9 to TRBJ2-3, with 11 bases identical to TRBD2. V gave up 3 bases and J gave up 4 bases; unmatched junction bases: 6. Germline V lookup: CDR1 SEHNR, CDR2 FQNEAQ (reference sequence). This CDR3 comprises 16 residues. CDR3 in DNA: TGTGCCAGCAGCTTGAGGACTAGCGGGCCATCAGATACGCAGTATTTT. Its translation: CASSLRTSGPSDTQYF.

The chain's CDR3 is CASSIEGGGRETQYF. Written as DNA, the CDR3 is TGTGCCAGTAGTATAGAAGGCGGGGGGCGAGAGACCCAGTACTTC. The chain combines TRBV19 with TRBJ2-5, with 8 positions matching TRBD2. Germline CDR1 is LNHDA and CDR2 is SQIVND (reference sequence). This CDR3 is 15 amino acids long. Unmatched junction bases numbered 4, after V lost 0 bases and J lost 4 bases.

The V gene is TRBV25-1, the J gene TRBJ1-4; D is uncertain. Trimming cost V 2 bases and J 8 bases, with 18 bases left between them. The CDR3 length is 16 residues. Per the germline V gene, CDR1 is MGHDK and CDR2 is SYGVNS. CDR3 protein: CASSEIDVASGEKLFF. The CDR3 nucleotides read TGTGCCAGCAGTGAAATCGATGTAGCATCGGGAGAAAAACTGTTTTTT.

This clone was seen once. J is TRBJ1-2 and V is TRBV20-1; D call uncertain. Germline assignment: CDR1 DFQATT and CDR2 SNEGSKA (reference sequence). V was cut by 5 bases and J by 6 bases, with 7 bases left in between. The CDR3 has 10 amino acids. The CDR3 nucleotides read TGCAGTGCTCTAGTGGATGGCTACACCTTC. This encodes CSALVDGYTF.

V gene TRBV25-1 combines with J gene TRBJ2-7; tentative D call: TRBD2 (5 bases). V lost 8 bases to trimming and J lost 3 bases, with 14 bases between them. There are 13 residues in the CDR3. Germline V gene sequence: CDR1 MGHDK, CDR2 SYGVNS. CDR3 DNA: TGTGCCAGCGGTCGGACTGAGCTCTACGAGCAGTACTTC. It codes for CASGRTELYEQYF.

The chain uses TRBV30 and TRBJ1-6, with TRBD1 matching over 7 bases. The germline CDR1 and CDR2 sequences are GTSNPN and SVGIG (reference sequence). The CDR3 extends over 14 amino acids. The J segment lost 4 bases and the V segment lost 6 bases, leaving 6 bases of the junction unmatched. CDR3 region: CACPGQEYNSPLHF. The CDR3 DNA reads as TGTGCCTGCCCCGGACAGGAGTATAATTCACCCCTCCACTTT.

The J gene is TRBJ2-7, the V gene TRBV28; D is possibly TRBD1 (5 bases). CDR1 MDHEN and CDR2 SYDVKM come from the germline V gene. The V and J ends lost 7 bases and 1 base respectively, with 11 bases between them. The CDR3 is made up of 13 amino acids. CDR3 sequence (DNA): TGTGCCAGCATGCAACAGGAATCCTACGAGCAGTACTTC. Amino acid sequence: CASMQQESYEQYF.